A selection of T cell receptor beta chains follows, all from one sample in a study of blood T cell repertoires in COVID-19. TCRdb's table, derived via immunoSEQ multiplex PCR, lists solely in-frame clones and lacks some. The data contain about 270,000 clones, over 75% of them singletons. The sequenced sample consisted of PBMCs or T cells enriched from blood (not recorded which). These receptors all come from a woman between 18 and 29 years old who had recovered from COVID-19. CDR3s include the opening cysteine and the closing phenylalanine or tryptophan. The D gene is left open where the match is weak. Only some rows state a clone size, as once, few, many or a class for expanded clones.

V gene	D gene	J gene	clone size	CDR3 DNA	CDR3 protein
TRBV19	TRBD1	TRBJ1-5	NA	TGTGCCAGTAGTATAACCGGGACAGGGGGACAGCCCCAGCATTTT	CASSITGTGGQPQHF
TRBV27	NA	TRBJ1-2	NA	TGTGCCAGCAGACTAAGTTCAGCGAACTATGGCTACACCTTC	CASRLSSANYGYTF
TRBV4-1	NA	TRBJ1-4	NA	TGCGCCAGCAGCCAAATCCGTGCGGGGCCGGGGACTAATGAAAAACTGTTTTTT	CASSQIRAGPGTNEKLFF
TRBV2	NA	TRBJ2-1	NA	TGTGCCAGCAGGACCCCCCGGCGGGGCCCCGGGTATGAGCAGTTCTTC	CASRTPRRGPGYEQFF
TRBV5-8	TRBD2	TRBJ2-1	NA	TGTGCCAGCAGGGATCTAGCGGGGGCCTACAATGAGCAGTTCTTC	CASRDLAGAYNEQFF
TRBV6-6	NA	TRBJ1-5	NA	TGTGCCAGCAGCAGAACAGGGACCAATCAGCCCCAGCATTTT	CASSRTGTNQPQHF
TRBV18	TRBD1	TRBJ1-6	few	TGTGCCAGCTCACCCCCCGGACAGGGGGCGAATTCACCCCTCCACTTT	CASSPPGQGANSPLHF
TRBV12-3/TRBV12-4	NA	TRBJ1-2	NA	TGTGCCAGCAGTTTGACAGTAAGCTATGGCTACACCTTC	CASSLTVSYGYTF
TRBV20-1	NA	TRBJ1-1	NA	TGCAGGGGGGGTTCGAACACTGAAGCTTTCTTT	CRGGSNTEAFF
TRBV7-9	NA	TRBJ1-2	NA	TGTGCCAGCAGCAAAACCGGGACATCACTCGATGGCTACACCTTC	CASSKTGTSLDGYTF
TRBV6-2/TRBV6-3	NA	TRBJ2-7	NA	TGTGCCAGCAGTACGGACAGTACCTACGAGCAGTACTTC	CASSTDSTYEQYF
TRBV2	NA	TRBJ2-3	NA	TGTGCCAGCAGTGGGGCAGGGCGCGGCACAGATACGCAGTATTTT	CASSGAGRGTDTQYF
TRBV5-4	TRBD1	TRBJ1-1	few	TGTGCCAGCAGCGGGGACAGGGCGTCAAAAACTGAAGCTTTCTTT	CASSGDRASKTEAFF
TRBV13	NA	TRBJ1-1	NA	TGTGCCAGCAGCTTAAGTTCGGGGGTTGGGAACACTGAAGCTTTCTTT	CASSLSSGVGNTEAFF
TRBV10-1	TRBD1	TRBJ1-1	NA	TGCGCCAGCAGTGAGATCCGACAGGGTCGTACGGTAAACACTGAAGCTTTCTTT	CASSEIRQGRTVNTEAFF
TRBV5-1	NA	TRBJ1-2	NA	TGCGCCAGCAGCTTGGCTTACAGGGTAGATGGCTACACCTTC	CASSLAYRVDGYTF
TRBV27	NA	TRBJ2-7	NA	TGTGCCAGCAGTTTACAAGGAGCTACCTACGAGCAGTACTTC	CASSLQGATYEQYF
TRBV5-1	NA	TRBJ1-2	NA	TGCGCCAGCAGCGACAGGTGGAAGGGGTCAAATGGCTACACCTTC	CASSDRWKGSNGYTF
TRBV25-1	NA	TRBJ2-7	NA	TGTGCCAGCAGTGACGGTTACGAGCAGTACTTC	CASSDGYEQYF
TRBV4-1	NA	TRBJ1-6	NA	TGCGCCAGCAGCCAAGATCGCAGCTCCTATAATTCACCCCTCCACTTT	CASSQDRSSYNSPLHF
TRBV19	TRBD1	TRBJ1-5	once	TGTGCCAGTAGTGGAGGGGACAGGGGAGGTCAGCCCCAGCATTTT	CASSGGDRGGQPQHF
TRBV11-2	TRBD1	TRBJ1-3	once	TGTGCCAGCACCTTTACAGGGGCCCTTTCTGGAAACACCATATATTTT	CASTFTGALSGNTIYF
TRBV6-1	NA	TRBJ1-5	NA	TGTGCCAGCAGTGAAGTTTGGGGCAAATACAATCAGCCCCAGCATTTT	CASSEVWGKYNQPQHF
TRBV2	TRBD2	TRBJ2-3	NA	TGTGCCAGCAGTGAAGGGGCGGGGGGGATCACAGATACGCAGTATTTT	CASSEGAGGITDTQYF
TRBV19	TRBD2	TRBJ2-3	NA	TGTGCCAGTAGTCCCGGACTAGCGGGGGGGTACACAGATACGCAGTATTTT	CASSPGLAGGYTDTQYF
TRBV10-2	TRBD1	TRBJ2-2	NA	TGCGCCAGCAGGGCGGGGACAGGGAACGCCGGGGAGCTGTTTTTT	CASRAGTGNAGELFF
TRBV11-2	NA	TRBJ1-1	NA	TGTGCCAGCAGTTTTGTCAACATGAACACTGAAGCTTTCTTT	CASSFVNMNTEAFF
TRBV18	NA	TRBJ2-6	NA	TGTGCCAGCTCGTCGGTAGGGGCCTCTGGGGCCAACGTCCTGACTTTC	CASSSVGASGANVLTF
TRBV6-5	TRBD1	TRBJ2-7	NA	TGTGCCAGCAGCTCCGGACAGGCCAGCTCCTACGAGCAGTACTTC	CASSSGQASSYEQYF
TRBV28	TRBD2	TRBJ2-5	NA	TGTGCCAGCACCCTTAGCGGGGGGGCAGAGACCCAGTACTTC	CASTLSGGAETQYF
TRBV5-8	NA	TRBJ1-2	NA	TGTGCCAGCGCCCCGGGACTAAACTATGGCTACACCTTC	CASAPGLNYGYTF
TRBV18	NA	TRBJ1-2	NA	TGTGCCAGCTCACCACGGGCAGCCCTCTATGGCTACACCTTC	CASSPRAALYGYTF
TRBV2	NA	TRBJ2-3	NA	TGTGCCAGCAGGCTCAGGGGTGGTGGAGATACGCAGTATTTT	CASRLRGGGDTQYF
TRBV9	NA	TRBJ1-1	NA	TGTGCCAGCAGCAAGACTCTCAGGGATCGGACTGAAGCTTTCTTT	CASSKTLRDRTEAFF
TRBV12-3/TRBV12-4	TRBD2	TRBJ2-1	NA	TGTGCCAGCAGTTTACGGGGGGAGGTTGAGCAGTTCTTC	CASSLRGEVEQFF
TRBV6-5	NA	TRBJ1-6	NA	TGTGCCACGACCCGGGGGACTAATTCACCCCTCCACTTT	CATTRGTNSPLHF
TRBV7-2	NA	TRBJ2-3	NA	TGTGCCAGCAGCTTAGTACAGAACACAGATACGCAGTATTTT	CASSLVQNTDTQYF
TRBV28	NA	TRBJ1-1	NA	TGTGCCAGCAGTTTATCATCCGGCAGGCTGCACACTGAAGCTTTCTTT	CASSLSSGRLHTEAFF
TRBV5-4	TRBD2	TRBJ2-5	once	TGTGCCAGCAGCTCCCTAGCGGATGAAGAGACCCAGTACTTC	CASSSLADEETQYF
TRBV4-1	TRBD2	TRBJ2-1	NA	TGCGCCAGCAGCCAATGGACTAGCGGGGGATCCTCCTACAATGAGCAGTTCTTC	CASSQWTSGGSSYNEQFF
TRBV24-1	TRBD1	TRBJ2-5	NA	TGTGCCACCAGTCCTTCGCGACAGGGGCCGGAGACCCAGTACTTC	CATSPSRQGPETQYF
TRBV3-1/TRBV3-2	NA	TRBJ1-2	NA	TGTGCCAGCAGCCCCTCAGCCGGAGCTAACTATGGCTACACCTTC	CASSPSAGANYGYTF
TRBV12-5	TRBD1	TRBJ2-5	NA	TGTGCTAGTGGTTTGGTAAGGACAGGGGGCGAGGAGACCCAGTACTTC	CASGLVRTGGEETQYF
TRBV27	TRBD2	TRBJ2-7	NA	TGTGCCAGCAGACGGGAGGAGGTCTACGAGCAGTACTTC	CASRREEVYEQYF
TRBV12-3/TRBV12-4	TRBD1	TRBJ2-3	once	TGTGCCAGCAGACGACAGGGTCCAGATACGCAGTATTTT	CASRRQGPDTQYF
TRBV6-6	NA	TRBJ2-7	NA	TGTGCCAGCAGTTACGGGGCCTACTACGAGCAGTACTTC	CASSYGAYYEQYF
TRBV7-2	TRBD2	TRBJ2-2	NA	TGTGCCAGCAGGCGGGAGGGGACCGGGGAGCTGTTTTTT	CASRREGTGELFF
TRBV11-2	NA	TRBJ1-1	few	TGTGCCAGCAGCGATCAGGGAGGCACTGAAGCTTTCTTT	CASSDQGGTEAFF
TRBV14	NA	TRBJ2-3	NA	TGTGCCAGCAGCCAGAGGCGGGGCACAGATACGCAGTATTTT	CASSQRRGTDTQYF
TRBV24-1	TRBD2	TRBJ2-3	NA	TGTGCCACCAGTGATTCACGGACTAGCGGGGGGGCGGGGGATACGCAGTATTTT	CATSDSRTSGGAGDTQYF
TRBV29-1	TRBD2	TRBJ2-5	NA	TGCAGCTCTAGCGGGGGGGGTTTGGAGACCCAGTACTTC	CSSSGGGLETQYF
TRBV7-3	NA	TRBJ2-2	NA	TGTGCCAGCAGCTTAAGGGTGGGGCTAGCGATACCGCGGGAGCTGTTTTTT	CASSLRVGLAIPRELFF
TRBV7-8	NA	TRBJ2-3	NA	TGTGCCAGCAGCTTAGTCTCCAGTATCCGCACAGATACGCAGTATTTT	CASSLVSSIRTDTQYF
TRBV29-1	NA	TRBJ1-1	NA	TGCAGCGCTTTACCAGGCACTGAAGCTTTCTTT	CSALPGTEAFF